Below are 28 T cell receptor beta chains sequenced from a single sample in a study of cytomegalovirus exposure and HLA in healthy donors. The PCR was carried out with 60 Vbeta primers and 13 Jbeta primers. The protocol was immunoSEQ multiplex PCR, while the TCRdb copy is restricted to in-frame clones and leaves out a portion. The data show about 92,000 clones, with 80% seen just once and around 2% held by the top ten. Sequencing was done on a sample of PBMCs. The origin of the receptors is a man between 18 and 29 years old in good health and CMV-seronegative.

This sequence joins TRBV6-1 and TRBJ1-1; D unclear. This CDR3 is built from 13 residues. V lost 8 bases and J 1 base, leaving 11 bases between the germline ends. CDR1 MNHNS and CDR2 SASEGT come from the germline V gene. In DNA, the CDR3 is TGTGCCAGCGTGTCGCCAGGGAACACTGAAGCTTTCTTT. Its translation is CASVSPGNTEAFF.

The chain couples TRBV4-1 to TRBJ1-1; D is unclear. Trimming took off 1 base at V and 1 base at J, with 10 bases between the two ends. The germline V gene has CDR1 MGHRA and CDR2 YSYEKL. The length of the CDR3 is 15 residues. The CDR3 reads CASSQGGQKNTEAFF. CDR3 sequence (DNA): TGCGCCAGCAGCCAAGGAGGCCAAAAGAACACTGAAGCTTTCTTT.

The chain combines TRBV7-3 with TRBJ1-1; 10 positions match TRBD1. The trim removed 5 bases at V and 0 bases at J, leaving 12 bases unmatched. The V gene's germline CDR1 is SGHTA and CDR2 FQGTGA. The length of the CDR3 is 18 residues. The CDR3 DNA reads TGTGCCAGCAGCCCCCGGGACAGGGGAAGCGGAATGAACACTGAAGCTTTCTTT. Amino acids: CASSPRDRGSGMNTEAFF.

The chain recombines TRBV7-8 with TRBJ2-7, with TRBD1 matching over 7 bases. V lost 4 bases to trimming and J lost 3 bases; unmatched junction nucleotides: 9. Germline CDR1 is SGHVS and CDR2 is FQNEAQ. The CDR3 length is 15 residues. The CDR3 DNA reads TGTGCCAGCAGCTACCGACAGGGCCTGAACTACGAGCAGTACTTC. It is translated as CASSYRQGLNYEQYF.

In this sample, this clone turned up once. This sequence joins TRBV7-2 and TRBJ1-1; D is possibly TRBD1 (6 bases). Trimming took 4 bases from V and 6 from J, leaving 15 bases between them. The CDR3 runs to 14 residues. Germline-derived CDR1 and CDR2 are SGHTA and FQGNSA. CDR3 coding DNA: TGTGCCAGCAGCTCCTCTACAGGGAATCCTGAAGCTTTCTTT. As protein: CASSSSTGNPEAFF.

The table lists this clone with a count of one. Germline is not matched at one junction end, which may reflect a read error. This chain joins TRBV7-9 and TRBJ2-2; tentative D call: TRBD2 (5 bases). Germline V CDR1 and CDR2: SEHNR, FQNEAQ (reference sequence). CDR3 size: 14 residues. The CDR3 sequence: CSSSLPPAVGELFF. The CDR3 DNA sequence: TGTTCCAGCAGCTTACCCCCAGCGGTCGGGGAGCTGTTTTTT. Supplemented by reference TRBV7-9 and TRBJ2-2, the full variable domain reads DTGVSQNPRHKITKRGQNVTFRCDPISEHNRLYWYRQTLGQGPEFLTYFQNEAQLEKSRLLSDRFSAERPKGSFSTLEIQRTEQGDSAMYLCSSSLPPAVGELFFGEGSRLTVL.

The CDR3 reads CASSLAPWGRTNTEAFF. The CDR3 DNA reads as TGTGCCAGCAGCTTGGCCCCCTGGGGCAGGACGAACACTGAAGCTTTCTTT. The chain joins TRBV5-6 to TRBJ1-1; the D gene is possibly TRBD1 (5 bases). V was clipped by 0 bases and J by 1 base, with 16 bases between them. The CDR3 spans 17 residues. Germline CDR1 reads SGHDT; CDR2 reads YYEEEE.

The chain couples TRBV6-1 to TRBJ2-7; D is undetermined. This CDR3 has 13 residues. Trimming took off 6 bases at V and 5 bases at J, with 14 bases between the two ends. Germline V gives CDR1 MNHNS, CDR2 SASEGT. The CDR3 DNA sequence: TGTGCCAGCAGCGAGACACTTAACGACGAGCAGTACTTC. This translates into CASSETLNDEQYF.

The chain recombines TRBV7-6 with TRBJ2-3, with D perhaps TRBD2 (7 bases). Trimming pared 5 bases from V and 2 bases from J, leaving 14 bases between. The CDR3 length is 15 residues. Germline V gives CDR1 SGHVS, CDR2 FNYEAQ. The CDR3 reads CASSITGGYTDTQYF. The CDR3 DNA reads TGTGCCAGCAGCATAACGGGGGGCTACACAGATACGCAGTATTTT.

This sequence joins TRBV10-2 and TRBJ1-1; D may be TRBD1 (5 bases). Germline V gives CDR1 WSHSY, CDR2 SAAADI. The V end was cut by 6 bases, the J end by 0 bases, with 14 bases between. The CDR3 totals 15 residues. The CDR3 spells CASSRSRDLNTEAFF. The DNA for the CDR3 is TGCGCCAGCAGCCGATCTAGGGACTTGAACACTGAAGCTTTCTTT.

V is TRBV27 and J is TRBJ1-2; a weak D match, TRBD1 (5 bases). The V end was cut by 3 bases, the J end by 4 bases, with 15 bases between. CDR1 is MNHEY, CDR2 SMNVEV, per germline (reference sequence). The CDR3 totals 15 residues. CDR3 bases: TGTGCCAGCAGTTTCAAAGGGGCCCCCCTCTATGGCTACACCTTC. As protein: CASSFKGAPLYGYTF.

The J gene is TRBJ2-1, the V gene TRBV9, with 9 bases identical to TRBD2. The trim removed 1 base at V and 7 bases at J, leaving 6 bases unmatched. CDR1 and CDR2 (germline): SGDLS, YYNGEE. This CDR3 spans 15 amino acids. CDR3 loop: CASSVFSGGTNEQFF. CDR3 sequence (DNA): TGTGCCAGCAGCGTATTTAGCGGGGGTACGAATGAGCAGTTCTTC.

This clone was picked up one time. The genes are TRBV5-6 and TRBJ2-5; 7 bases agree with TRBD1. The J segment lost 4 bases and the V segment lost 5 bases, leaving 5 bases of the junction unmatched. This CDR3 region has 13 residues. CDR1 is SGHDT and CDR2 is YYEEEE in the germline V gene. The CDR3, as DNA: TGTGCCAGCAGTCTACAGGGGCCAGAGACCCAGTACTTC. It codes for CASSLQGPETQYF.

This chain uses TRBV5-1 with TRBJ2-7; D possibly corresponds to TRBD1 (6 bases). V lost 4 bases and J lost 5, with 16 bases in between. CDR3 length: 14 residues. Per the germline V gene, CDR1 is SGHRS and CDR2 is YFSETQ. The CDR3 protein is CASSPVAGDHEQYF. CDR3 coding DNA: TGCGCCAGCAGCCCGGTCGCAGGGGATCACGAGCAGTACTTC.

The V call is TRBV19, the J call TRBJ2-1; the D is unclear. CDR1 is LNHDA and CDR2 is SQIVND in the germline V gene (reference sequence). Trimming stripped 2 bases from V and 9 bases from J, with 11 bases between. This CDR3 has 13 amino acids. The CDR3 DNA reads as TGTGCCAGTAGTATACGGTTCGAGAGTGAGCAGTTCTTC. Its protein is CASSIRFESEQFF.

This chain uses TRBV5-1 with TRBJ1-1; 7 nucleotides line up with TRBD1. J was trimmed by 0 bases and V by 0 bases; bases with no gene match: 11. Germline CDR1 and CDR2: SGHRS and YFSETQ. The CDR3 extends over 18 amino acids. In DNA, the CDR3 is TGCGCCAGCAGCTTGGATTCTGGACAGGATTTCATGAACACTGAAGCTTTCTTT. Protein sequence: CASSLDSGQDFMNTEAFF.

The chain has TRBV5-1 and TRBJ2-5; tentative D call: TRBD1 (6 bases). With the DNA end fitting TRBJ2-7 better, the J assignment may be wrong. The germline V gene has CDR1 SGHRS and CDR2 YFSETQ. This CDR3 has 15 residues. CDR3 region: CASSLGGQGGYEQYF. CDR3 sequence (DNA): TGCGCCAGCAGCTTGGGGGGGCAAGGGGGCTACGAGCAGTACTTC.

V usage is TRBV29-1 and J usage is TRBJ2-5, with D maybe TRBD2 (5 bases). The CDR3 is 13 amino acids. The germline gives CDR1 SQVTM, CDR2 ANQGSEA. V was cut by 3 bases and J by 5 bases, with 13 bases left in between. The chain's CDR3 is CSVEVQPGETQYF. The CDR3 DNA follows: TGCAGCGTTGAGGTCCAGCCGGGGGAGACCCAGTACTTC.

The V and J genes are TRBV21-1 and TRBJ1-2; the D call in the table, TRBD1, was not verified against the DNA. TRBV21-1 has pseudogene status. CDR3 length equals 15 residues. The CDR3 is CASSKALQVHRGYTF. The CDR3, as DNA: TGTGCCAGCAGCAAAGCGCTGCAGGTTCATCGTGGCTACACCTTC.

The V and J genes are TRBV10-3 and TRBJ1-5, with a possible D match to TRBD1 (5 bases). V gave up 1 base and J gave up 5 bases, with 9 bases separating them. CDR1 and CDR2 (germline): ENHRY, SYGVKD. This CDR3 is built from 14 residues. The CDR3 sequence is CAISEFTGDQPQHF. The CDR3 nucleotides are TGTGCCATCAGTGAGTTTACAGGCGATCAGCCCCAGCATTTT.

V usage is TRBV10-3 and J usage is TRBJ1-2; D call uncertain. The ends were cut back, 0 bases at V and 7 bases at J, with 15 bases in the middle. CDR1 ENHRY and CDR2 SYGVKD come from the germline V gene. This CDR3 contains 15 residues. As DNA, the CDR3 is TGTGCCATCAGTGAGTCTTCCTCCCTACGGGGTGGCTACACCTTC. Its translation: CAISESSSLRGGYTF.

The gene calls are TRBV7-9 and TRBJ1-6; no firm D call. Germline lookup yields CDR1 SEHNR and CDR2 FQNEAQ (reference sequence). The CDR3 sequence is 15 residues long. V was clipped by 1 base and J by 7 bases, with 11 bases between them. DNA for the CDR3: TGTGCCAGCAGCTTAGATCACGGAGGGAATTCACCCCTCCACTTT. Protein: CASSLDHGGNSPLHF.

The CDR3, as DNA: TGTGCCAGCAGCTTTAATCTGAACACTGAAGCTTTCTTT. Protein product: CASSFNLNTEAFF. The genes are TRBV5-6 and TRBJ1-1; no clear D gene. V dropped 2 bases and J dropped 0 bases, with 5 bases sitting between them. The CDR3 contains 13 residues. Germline V CDR1 and CDR2: SGHDT, YYEEEE.

The chain carries TRBV6-6 and TRBJ2-3; 10 positions match TRBD2. This CDR3 is 15 amino acids long. Germline CDR1 and CDR2: MNHNY and SVGAGI (reference sequence). V was clipped by 5 bases and J by 2 bases; unmatched bases: 4. The DNA of the CDR3 is TGTGCCAGCAGTCCTAGCGGGGGAAACACAGATACGCAGTATTTT. Protein sequence: CASSPSGGNTDTQYF.

This sequence joins TRBV27 and TRBJ2-7, with TRBD2 matching over 11 bases. This CDR3 contains 16 residues. Germline V gene sequence: CDR1 MNHEY, CDR2 SMNVEV (reference sequence). Trimming took 7 bases from V and 1 from J; bases not matched to a gene: 9. The CDR3 is CASTIWLAGGSYEQYF. The CDR3 DNA sequence: TGTGCCAGCACTATATGGCTAGCGGGGGGTTCCTACGAGCAGTACTTC.

The chain has TRBV5-6 and TRBJ2-7, with D tentatively TRBD1 (6 bases). Trimming removed 1 base at V and 2 bases at J, with 10 bases between. Germline V gene lookup returns CDR1 SGHDT and CDR2 YYEEEE. The CDR3 is made up of 14 amino acids. The CDR3 DNA is TGTGCCAGCAGCTTGACGGGACACCCCTACGAGCAGTACTTC. This encodes CASSLTGHPYEQYF.

The chain joins TRBV2 to TRBJ1-3; D ambiguous. CDR3 size: 19 residues. Germline loops: CDR1 SNHLY, CDR2 FYNNEI. V lost 2 bases, J lost 1 base, and 21 bases lay in between. CDR3 nucleotides: TGTGCCAGCAGTGAATTTAGCGGAGGACTCATCACTTCTGGAAACACCATATATTTT. Translation gives CASSEFSGGLITSGNTIYF.

This chain links TRBV29-1 with TRBJ1-5; the match to TRBD1 covers 9 bases. The CDR3 covers 14 residues. Germline loops: CDR1 SQVTM, CDR2 ANQGSEA. V lost 4 bases, J lost 5 bases, and 6 bases stayed unmatched. CDR3 amino acids: CSVGDRDGYQPQHF. Written as DNA, the CDR3 is TGCAGCGTTGGGGACAGGGACGGGTATCAGCCCCAGCATTTT.